This TCR beta chain emerged from a study of graft-versus-host responses after intestinal transplantation. Study background: Multivisceral, liver-intestinal, or isolated intestinal grafts were transplanted into recipients. Every transplant recipient was induced with anti-thymocyte globulin, then maintained on tacrolimus and steroids for 2 to 4 years.

The germline V and J ends were trimmed by 3 bases and 6 bases, with 17 bases remaining between them. The CDR3 totals 16 residues. The germline gives CDR1 MDHEN, CDR2 SYDVKM. This clone was detected a few times. Its antigen is currently unknown. Sequenced by immunoSEQ multiplex PCR; TCRdb stores in-frame clones only, minus some. The sample contains tens of thousands of clones, about 90% of which appear only once. Overall study findings and caveats: Recipient-marrow GvH clones were detected, some having first appeared in ileum or blood. Early after transplant, HvG clones declined as circulating GvH clones peaked.

The chain employs TRBV28 and TRBJ1-4; TRBD1 might be the D (5 bases). The sequences come from PBMCs, collected around 120 days after intestinal transplantation. The receptor was derived from a human patient who received an intestinal transplant, so some T cells may come from the graft donor. CDR3 sequence: CASSFSGPPSDEKLFF. The CDR3 bases are TGTGCCAGCAGTTTTTCAGGGCCTCCTAGTGATGAAAAACTGTTTTTT.